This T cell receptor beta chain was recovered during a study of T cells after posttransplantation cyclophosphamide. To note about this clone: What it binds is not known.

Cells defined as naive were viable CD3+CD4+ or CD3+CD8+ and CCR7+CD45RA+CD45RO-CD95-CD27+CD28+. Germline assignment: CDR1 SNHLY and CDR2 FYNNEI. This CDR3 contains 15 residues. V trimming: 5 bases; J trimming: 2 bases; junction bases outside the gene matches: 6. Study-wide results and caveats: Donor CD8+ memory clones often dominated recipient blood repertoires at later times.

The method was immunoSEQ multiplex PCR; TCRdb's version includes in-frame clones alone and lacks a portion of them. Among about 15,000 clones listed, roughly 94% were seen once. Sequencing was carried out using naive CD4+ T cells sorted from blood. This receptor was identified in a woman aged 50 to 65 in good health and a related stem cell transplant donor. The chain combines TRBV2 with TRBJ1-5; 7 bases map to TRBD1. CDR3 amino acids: CASSLDREGNQPQHF. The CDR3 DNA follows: TGTGCCAGCAGTCTCGACAGGGAGGGCAATCAGCCCCAGCATTTT.